Listed here are 10 T cell receptor beta chains from one sample, sequenced in a study of shared clonotypes between healthy human individuals. The table came from immunoSEQ multiplex PCR; TCRdb's copy has only in-frame clones and leaves some out. The sample has roughly 2.2 million clones, 80% to 95% seen once. The specimen was naive CD4+ T cells from PBMCs. Specified subset: CD45RA+ positively selected. These TCRs come from a young man in good health. Some clones in this sample may be carry-over from other donors' samples.

The chain carries TRBV7-9 and TRBJ2-5; no clear D. Trimming shortened V by 5 bases and J by 7 bases, and 17 bases separated the two germline ends. Per the germline V gene, CDR1 is SEHNR and CDR2 is FQNEAQ (reference sequence). The CDR3 loop spans 14 amino acids. CDR3 sequence (DNA): TGTGCCAGCAGCCCTACTACAACGCTGGGGACCCAGTACTTC. This codes for CASSPTTTLGTQYF.

This clone appeared a single time. The rearrangement links TRBV2 to TRBJ2-7; either TRBD1 or TRBD2 may supply D (6 bases each). From germline, CDR1 is SNHLY and CDR2 FYNNEI. CDR3 length equals 14 residues. The V end lost 2 bases, the J end lost 4 bases, and 12 bases lay between the germline ends. The CDR3 nucleotides are TGTGCCAGCAGTGAATGGGGGGCGCGTTACGAGCAGTACTTC. Amino acids: CASSEWGARYEQYF.

CDR3 in amino acids: CASSPLGNSGGNTYEQYF. The CDR3 bases are TGTGCCAGCAGCCCCTTGGGTAACAGCGGGGGTAACACATACGAGCAGTACTTC. The chain is built from TRBV5-4 and TRBJ2-7; 8 positions agree with TRBD2. With V trimmed by 4 bases and J by 4 bases, 19 bases remained unmatched. The CDR3 runs to 18 residues. The germline V gene has CDR1 SGHNT and CDR2 YYREEE (reference sequence).

The chain links TRBV4-2 to TRBJ2-7; 15 nucleotides agree with TRBD2. CDR3 length: 20 residues. V dropped 4 bases and J dropped 0; count of bases not matched to a gene: 13. Germline V gene lookup returns CDR1 LGHNA and CDR2 YNFKEQ. CDR3 DNA sequence: TGTGCCAGCAGCCTTCAGTTCGGACTAGCGGGAGGGAAATACTCCTACGAGCAGTACTTC. Translated, it gives CASSLQFGLAGGKYSYEQYF.

V usage is TRBV10-3 and J usage is TRBJ1-5; no reliable D call. The CDR3 sequence is 14 residues long. CDR1 is ENHRY, CDR2 SYGVKD, per germline. Trimming removed 0 bases at V and 4 bases at J, with 7 bases between. CDR3 in amino acids: CAISESGQNQPQHF. In DNA form, the CDR3 reads TGTGCCATCAGTGAGTCGGGTCAGAATCAGCCCCAGCATTTT.

The CDR3 DNA reads as TGTGCCAGCAGCTTAGGTTCCCTAGCGGGTGATTACGAGCAGTACTTC. This translates into CASSLGSLAGDYEQYF. The chain links TRBV7-6 to TRBJ2-7, with 8 bases matching TRBD2. There are 16 residues in the CDR3. V shed 1 base, J shed 4 bases, and the junction held 9 bases outside the gene matches. Germline V gene lookup returns CDR1 SGHVS and CDR2 FNYEAQ.

This chain joins TRBV11-2 and TRBJ2-7; D not resolved. The germline CDR1 and CDR2 sequences are SGHAT and FQNNGV. The CDR3 is 15 residues long. V gave up 2 bases and J gave up 2 bases, with 13 bases separating them. CDR3 DNA: TGTGCCAGCAGCTTACGTTTGGGGTTCCCCTACGAGCAGTACTTC. Translated: CASSLRLGFPYEQYF.

CDR3 in DNA: TGTGCCTGGAGTGCCAGGGTCAACCAGCCCCAGCATTTT. Its translation: CAWSARVNQPQHF. This chain connects TRBV30 to TRBJ1-5; D is possibly TRBD1 (5 bases). Trimming cost V 1 base and J 7 bases, with 11 bases left between them. There are 13 residues in the CDR3. The V gene's germline CDR1 is GTSNPN and CDR2 SVGIG (reference sequence).

The rearrangement joins TRBV5-1 to TRBJ2-1; D perhaps matches TRBD1 (5 bases). The CDR3 consists of 17 residues. CDR1 is SGHRS and CDR2 is YFSETQ in the germline V gene. Trimming shortened V by 2 bases and J by 0 bases, and 15 bases separated the two germline ends. The CDR3 reads CASSFRVLPTSYNEQFF. Here the CDR3 DNA reads TGCGCCAGCAGCTTCAGGGTACTACCGACCTCCTACAATGAGCAGTTCTTC.

The chain carries TRBV28 and TRBJ2-7; maybe TRBD2 (6 bases). Germline V gives CDR1 MDHEN, CDR2 SYDVKM. CDR3 length: 15 residues. V lost 2 bases and J lost 3, with 14 bases in between. The CDR3, as DNA: TGTGCCAGCAGTTTAGTGGGAGGCAGGCTCTACGAGCAGTACTTC. Protein: CASSLVGGRLYEQYF.